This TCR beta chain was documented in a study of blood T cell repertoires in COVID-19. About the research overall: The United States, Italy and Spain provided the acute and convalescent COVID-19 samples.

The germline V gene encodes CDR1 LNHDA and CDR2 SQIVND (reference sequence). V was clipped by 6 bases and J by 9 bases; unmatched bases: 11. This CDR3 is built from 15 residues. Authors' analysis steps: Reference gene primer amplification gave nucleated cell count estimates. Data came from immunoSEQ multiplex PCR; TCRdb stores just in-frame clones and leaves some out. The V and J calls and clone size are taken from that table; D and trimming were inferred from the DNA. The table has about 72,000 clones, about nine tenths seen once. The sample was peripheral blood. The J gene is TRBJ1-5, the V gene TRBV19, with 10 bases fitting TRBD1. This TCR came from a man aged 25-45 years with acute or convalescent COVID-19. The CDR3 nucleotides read TGTGCCAGTAGCCCCGACAGGGGGCCCACCGCGCCCCAGCATTTT. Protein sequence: CASSPDRGPTAPQHF.